Below, 18 T cell receptor beta chains from the same sample are listed, as sequenced in a study of T cell changes during pregnancy in multiple sclerosis (dated by TCRdb to the late 2010s). Libraries were built with the immunoSEQ multiplex PCR assay. This immuneACCESS table, as held by TCRdb, lists in-frame sequences with V and J called but not all clones. Of the missing ones, under half trace to an unresolved V gene in checked studies; the others have no known cause. The table for this sample lists some 81,000 clones; about 89% of them were counted only once. The leading ten clones occupy 1.9% of the sample. The specimen comprised peripheral blood, sampled before pregnancy. The source of these receptors is a female donor with multiple sclerosis, enrolled in a pregnancy study.

This clone was detected once. The chain uses TRBV5-1 and TRBJ1-1; D is unresolved. The CDR3 is 15 amino acids. From germline, CDR1 is SGHRS and CDR2 YFSETQ. V lost 0 bases and J 4 bases, leaving 13 bases between the germline ends. The CDR3 is CASSLVGERSTEAFF. The CDR3, as DNA: TGCGCCAGCAGCTTGGTCGGGGAAAGGAGCACTGAAGCTTTCTTT.

The chain couples TRBV7-3 to TRBJ2-5; D is perhaps TRBD2 (7 bases). V shed 2 bases and J shed 7 bases, with 14 bases lying between them. There are 14 residues in the CDR3. The germline gives CDR1 SGHTA, CDR2 FQGTGA. CDR3 region: CASSLLGGERTQYF. Here the CDR3 DNA reads TGTGCCAGCAGCTTATTAGGGGGGGAGAGGACCCAGTACTTC.

This clone has a handful of counts. This chain uses TRBV25-1 with TRBJ1-5, with D perhaps TRBD1 (5 bases). V was shortened by 8 bases and J by 5 bases, with 19 bases between the two germline ends. Germline V gene lookup returns CDR1 MGHDK and CDR2 SYGVNS. CDR3 length equals 15 residues. Here the CDR3 reads CASQGFAGPDQPQHF. The CDR3 DNA is TGTGCCAGCCAGGGATTTGCGGGGCCGGATCAGCCCCAGCATTTT.

The chain employs TRBV7-2 and TRBJ2-7; possible D gene TRBD1, 5 bases. The CDR3 runs to 14 residues. CDR1 and CDR2 from the germline V gene are SGHTA and FQGNSA. V lost 1 base to trimming and J lost 6 bases, with 13 bases between them. CDR3 DNA: TGTGCCAGCAGCTTAGTAGGTCAGGGTCGCGAGCAGTACTTC. This translates into CASSLVGQGREQYF.

The gene calls are TRBV25-1 and TRBJ2-7; 11 bases are shared with TRBD2. This CDR3 contains 15 residues. CDR1 and CDR2 from the germline V gene are MGHDK and SYGVNS. J was trimmed by 7 bases and V by 5 bases; bases with no gene match: 10. CDR3 amino acids: CASSITSGGREEQYF. For the CDR3, the DNA is TGTGCCAGCAGTATAACTAGCGGGGGCCGGGAGGAGCAGTACTTC.

The rearrangement joins TRBV10-2 to TRBJ1-6; no definite D call. V shed 6 bases and J shed 8 bases, with 20 bases lying between them. The CDR3 covers 16 residues. The germline gives CDR1 WSHSY, CDR2 SAAADI. The CDR3 sequence is CASRVGAAASDSPLHF. In DNA form, the CDR3 reads TGCGCCAGCAGAGTCGGTGCGGCAGCGTCGGATTCACCCCTCCACTTT.

The chain recombines TRBV5-4 with TRBJ1-2; 7 bases map to TRBD1. The germline V gene encodes CDR1 SGHNT and CDR2 YYREEE (reference sequence). The CDR3 totals 14 residues. J gave up 1 base and V 5 bases, and 5 bases lay outside the gene matches. The CDR3 nucleotides read TGTGCCAGCAGGCAACAGGGGAATAACTATGGCTACACCTTC. Protein product: CASRQQGNNYGYTF.

V and J are TRBV19 and TRBJ2-1; D remains ambiguous. Germline V lookup: CDR1 LNHDA, CDR2 SQIVND (reference sequence). V lost 4 bases, J lost 7 bases, and 5 bases lay in between. CDR3 length equals 11 residues. CDR3 DNA sequence: TGTGCCAGTAGTACGCTAAATGAGCAGTTCTTC. Amino acid sequence: CASSTLNEQFF.

J is TRBJ2-3 and V is TRBV4-1; the match to TRBD2 covers 8 bases. In germline, CDR1 is MGHRA, CDR2 YSYEKL. V shed 0 bases, J shed 8 bases, and the junction held 13 bases outside the gene matches. The CDR3 length is 17 residues. CDR3 region: CASSQDPGSGGATTQYF. CDR3 in DNA: TGCGCCAGCAGCCAAGATCCTGGGTCGGGGGGGGCTACTACGCAGTATTTT.

The rearrangement links TRBV7-2 to TRBJ1-2; 9 positions match TRBD1. The trim removed 5 bases at V and 8 bases at J, leaving 6 bases unmatched. CDR3 length: 13 residues. CDR1 is SGHTA, CDR2 FQGNSA, per germline. The CDR3 sequence: CASSGDRVQGYTF. In nucleotides, the CDR3 is TGTGCCAGCAGCGGGGACAGGGTGCAGGGCTACACCTTC.

This chain uses TRBV7-2 with TRBJ1-1, with D perhaps TRBD1 (5 bases). Germline CDR1 is SGHTA and CDR2 is FQGNSA. The CDR3 is 12 amino acids. Trimming took off 5 bases at V and 7 bases at J, with 11 bases between the two ends. CDR3 in DNA: TGTGCCAGCAGCCGACCAGGGATTGAAGCTTTCTTT. Translating gives CASSRPGIEAFF.

The genes are TRBV6-6 and TRBJ2-3; D might be TRBD1 (5 bases). The V gene's germline CDR1 is MNHNY and CDR2 SVGAGI (reference sequence). V shed 3 bases and J shed 0 bases, with 7 bases lying between them. This CDR3 has 14 amino acids. The CDR3 nucleotides are TGTGCCAGCAGTTATAGACAGAGCACAGATACGCAGTATTTT. It yields the protein CASSYRQSTDTQYF.

The V call is TRBV4-1, the J call TRBJ1-2; D is undetermined. The CDR3 sequence is 15 residues long. The germline V gene has CDR1 MGHRA and CDR2 YSYEKL. V lost 0 bases and J 5 bases, leaving 13 bases between the germline ends. CDR3 coding DNA: TGCGCCAGCAGCCAAGAGCCGCAGTCCGGGTATGGCTACACCTTC. It encodes CASSQEPQSGYGYTF.

The chain joins TRBV7-3 to TRBJ2-3; perhaps TRBD2 as D (5 bases). Germline lookup yields CDR1 SGHTA and CDR2 FQGTGA. The CDR3 loop spans 14 amino acids. Trimming left V 5 bases short and J 2 bases short, with 11 bases between. This CDR3 reads CASSPGLVTDTQYF. Here the CDR3 DNA reads TGTGCCAGCAGCCCAGGACTGGTCACAGATACGCAGTATTTT.

This clone appeared once. The V call is TRBV10-3, the J call TRBJ2-3; 8 bases align to TRBD1. J gave up 6 bases and V 7 bases, and 18 bases lay outside the gene matches. The germline V gene encodes CDR1 ENHRY and CDR2 SYGVKD. CDR3 length: 17 amino acids. This CDR3 is CAINPNSPGQGRDTQYF. The CDR3 DNA reads TGTGCCATCAATCCAAACAGTCCCGGACAGGGAAGGGATACGCAGTATTTT.

The rearrangement links TRBV18 to TRBJ1-2, with 9 positions matching TRBD1. Looked up from germline, CDR1 is KGHSH and CDR2 is LQKENI. V shed 3 bases and J 8 bases; nucleotides not matched to a gene: 4. CDR3 length: 13 residues. The CDR3 nucleotides read TGTGCCAGCTCACCCCTGGACAGGGGAGGCTACACCTTC. Translation gives CASSPLDRGGYTF.

CDR3 sequence reads: CASSSKGAGGIRDTEAFF. As DNA, the CDR3 is TGTGCCAGCTCAAGTAAAGGGGCAGGGGGCATAAGGGACACTGAAGCTTTCTTT. The chain uses TRBV18 and TRBJ1-1; 8 bases align to TRBD1. The CDR3 contains 18 residues. Germline V CDR1 and CDR2: KGHSH, LQKENI. V trimming: 5 bases; J trimming: 3 bases; junction bases outside the gene matches: 17.

This chain connects TRBV9 to TRBJ1-2; possible D gene TRBD1, 6 bases. The germline gives CDR1 SGDLS, CDR2 YYNGEE. Deletions cut 4 bases from V and 5 bases from J, with 12 bases between. This CDR3 has 13 residues. CDR3 bases: TGTGCCAGCAGCCCTTTCGACAGGTATGGCTACACCTTC. Its translation is CASSPFDRYGYTF.